The following is a T cell receptor beta chain sequence with its context. As yet, its antigen is unknown. The record originates from a study of STAT3 mutations in large granular lymphocyte leukemia. The repertoire was sequenced with immunoSEQ multiplex PCR; TCRdb's copy has only in-frame clones and lacks some. The sample includes more than 1,000 clones, 65% to 75% of them seen just once. CDR3 length: 13 amino acids. V was pared by 8 bases and J by 2 bases, with 4 bases of the junction left unmatched. Germline CDR1 and CDR2: KGHSH and LQKENI. Study-wide points: In several patients, dominant TCR clone burden exceeded STAT3 mutant burden, suggesting STAT3 mutation arose secondarily. Every T-cell large granular lymphocyte leukemia patient had at least one immunodominant TCR beta clonotype.

Source material: peripheral blood mononuclear cells. This chain uses TRBV18 with TRBJ2-3; 7 bases line up with TRBD1. This TCR derives from a woman between 65 and 79 years old with T-cell large granular lymphocyte leukemia. Some clones in this sample may be carry-over from other donors' samples. This CDR3 is CASAQGDTDTQYF. The CDR3, as DNA: TGTGCCAGCGCCCAGGGGGACACAGATACGCAGTATTTT.